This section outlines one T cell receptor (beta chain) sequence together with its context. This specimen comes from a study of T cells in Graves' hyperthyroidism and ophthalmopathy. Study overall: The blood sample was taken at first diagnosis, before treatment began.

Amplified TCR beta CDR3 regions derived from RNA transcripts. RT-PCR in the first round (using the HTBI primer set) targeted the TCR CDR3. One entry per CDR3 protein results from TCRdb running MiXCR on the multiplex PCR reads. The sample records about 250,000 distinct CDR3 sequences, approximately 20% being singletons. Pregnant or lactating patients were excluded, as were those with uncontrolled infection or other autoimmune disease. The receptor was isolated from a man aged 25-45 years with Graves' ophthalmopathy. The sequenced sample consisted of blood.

For the CDR3, the DNA is TGTGCCAGCAGCCTTAACAGGGGACGCACCAGCTCCTATAATTCACCCCTCCACTTT. It codes for CASSLNRGRTSSYNSPLHF. The chain links TRBV11-3 to TRBJ1-6, with 7 bases that match TRBD1. The CDR3 runs to 19 residues. V shed 5 bases, J shed 0 bases, and the junction held 13 bases outside the gene matches. Germline V CDR1 and CDR2: SGHNT, YENEEA. The full variable domain, with the rest looked up from reference TRBV11-3 and TRBJ1-6, is EAGVVQSPRYKIIEKKQPVAFWCNPISGHNTLYWYLQNLGQGPELLIRYENEEAVDDSQLPKDRFSAERLKGVDSTLKIQPAELGDSAVYLCASSLNRGRTSSYNSPLHFGNGTRLTVT.